This T cell receptor (beta chain) is from a study of PD-1 blockade in classical Hodgkin lymphoma. Study-wide context: The nivolumab dose that patients received was 3 mg/kg, given intravenously every 2 weeks.

Produced via immunoSEQ multiplex PCR; TCRdb's table is partial and in-frame only. The profile shows around 90,000 clones, about 77% of them singletons. Study-level results: Newly diagnosed patients had diversity similar to the baseline diversity of complete responders. Among the patients, those starting nivolumab under 1 year after ASCT were excluded.

This clone was found a few times. Its antigen is not known. Time point reported: cycle 4 day 1 (C4D1), after more than five weeks of nivolumab. Every patient had relapsed following autologous stem cell transplantation, and cohorts differed in brentuximab vedotin exposure. Per the germline V gene, CDR1 is SGHAT and CDR2 is FQDESV (reference sequence). J lost 3 bases, V lost 2 bases, and 2 bases had no gene match. This CDR3 spans 14 amino acids. The chain joins TRBV11-1 to TRBJ2-7; TRBD2 matches at 9 bases. This TCR came from a human donor with classical Hodgkin lymphoma. The sample here was peripheral blood mononuclear cells (PBMCs), taken before the fourth cycle of nivolumab. In DNA form, the CDR3 reads TGTGCCAGCAGCTTAAGTAGCGGGGGCTACGAGCAGTACTTC. As protein: CASSLSSGGYEQYF.